There are a few counts of the clone carrying this T cell receptor (beta chain). Its target is unknown. The data stem from a study of T cell repertoires in cytomegalovirus infection. Whole-study context: The study used recently identified HLA-C-restricted and well-studied HLA-B-restricted CMV epitopes. The public TCR beta signatures pointed to both CMV infection and matching HLA type. General study results and limits: Of the TCR beta families, the public ones yielded a cumulative frequency that identified carriers of CMV plus the relevant HLA. HLA-C-restricted CMV clonotypes gave the most frequent clonotype in two of eight donors.

V was clipped by 6 bases and J by 6 bases; unmatched bases: 5. Germline V gene sequence: CDR1 SEHNR, CDR2 FQNEAQ (reference sequence). The CDR3 runs 12 residues. Via MiXCR, TCRdb re-called the reads, giving one row per CDR3 protein. This table holds fewer than 1,000,000 distinct CDR3 sequences, around 29% found once. The TCR comes from a human donor in good health (CMV status not recorded). Some clones in this sample may be carry-over from other donors' samples. This material consisted of cultured CD8+ T cells from PBMCs, taken from culture after CMV antigen stimulation. J is TRBJ2-7 and V is TRBV7-9; 7 positions match TRBD2. CDR3 amino acids: CASRQRGAEQYF. CDR3 nucleotide sequence: TGTGCCAGCAGGCAGCGGGGAGCCGAGCAGTACTTC.